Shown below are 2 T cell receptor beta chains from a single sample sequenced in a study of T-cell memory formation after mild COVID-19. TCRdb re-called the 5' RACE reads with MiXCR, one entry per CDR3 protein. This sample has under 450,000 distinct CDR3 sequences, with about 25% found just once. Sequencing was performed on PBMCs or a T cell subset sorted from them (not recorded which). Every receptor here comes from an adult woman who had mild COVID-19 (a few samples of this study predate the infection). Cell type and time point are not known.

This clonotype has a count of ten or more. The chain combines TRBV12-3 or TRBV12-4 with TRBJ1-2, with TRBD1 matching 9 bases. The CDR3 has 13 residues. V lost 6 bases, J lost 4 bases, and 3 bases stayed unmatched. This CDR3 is CASSPTGGYGYTF. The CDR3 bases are TGTGCCAGCAGCCCGACAGGGGGCTATGGCTACACCTTC.

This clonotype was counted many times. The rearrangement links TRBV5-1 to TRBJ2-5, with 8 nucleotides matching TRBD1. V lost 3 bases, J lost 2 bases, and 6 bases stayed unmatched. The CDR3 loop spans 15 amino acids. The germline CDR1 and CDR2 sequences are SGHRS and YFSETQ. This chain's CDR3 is CASSYGTGGQETQYF. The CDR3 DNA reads TGCGCCAGCAGCTACGGGACAGGAGGGCAAGAGACCCAGTACTTC.